These 14 T cell receptor beta chains share one sample of origin, sequenced in a study of lymphopenia after photon versus proton radiotherapy. TCRdb keeps only in-frame clones here, not all; method: immunoSEQ multiplex PCR. The profile covers roughly 40,000 clones, with about four fifths appearing a single time and over 20% taken by the ten largest. Source: peripheral blood, taken from a patient treated with proton-based radiotherapy. The source of these receptors is a woman aged 65 to 85 with pancreatic cancer.

This clone was found a few times. The chain recombines TRBV7-9 with TRBJ1-1, with D uncertain. Trimming removed 7 bases from V and 7 bases from J, with 10 bases in between. Germline CDR1 and CDR2: SEHNR and FQNEAQ (reference sequence). The CDR3 runs 11 residues. CDR3 region: CASTRTDEAFF. CDR3 sequence (DNA): TGTGCCAGCACCCGGACGGATGAAGCTTTCTTT.

This clone occurred once. J is TRBJ2-2 and V is TRBV29-1; D is unclear. Trimming took off 5 bases at V and 3 bases at J, with 10 bases between the two ends. The CDR3 covers 13 residues. Germline CDR1 SQVTM, CDR2 ANQGSEA. The CDR3 coding sequence is TGCAGCGTTCGGCCCCTCGACACCGGGGAGCTGTTTTTT. It codes for CSVRPLDTGELFF.

This clone was seen only a few times. The J gene is TRBJ1-5, the V gene TRBV19; 8 bases align to TRBD1. Germline values: CDR1 LNHDA, CDR2 SQIVND (reference sequence). This CDR3 is 14 amino acids long. J gave up 2 bases and V 6 bases, and 3 bases lay outside the gene matches. CDR3 coding DNA: TGTGCCAGTAGAGAGGACAGGGGCAATCAGCCCCAGCATTTT. It translates to CASREDRGNQPQHF.

This chain connects TRBV29-1 to TRBJ2-7; 8 bases agree with TRBD2. The V segment lost 5 bases and the J segment 2 bases; nucleotides outside the gene matches: 5. CDR1 SQVTM and CDR2 ANQGSEA come from the germline V gene. The CDR3 has 13 residues. The CDR3: CSVTSGGTYEQYF. DNA for the CDR3: TGCAGCGTTACCAGCGGGGGTACCTACGAGCAGTACTTC.

The chain carries TRBV6-5 and TRBJ1-5; no clear D gene. The ends were cut back, 0 bases at V and 2 bases at J, with 11 bases in the middle. The CDR3 runs to 16 residues. CDR1 is MNHEY and CDR2 is SVGAGI in the germline V gene. Written as DNA, the CDR3 is TGTGCCAGCAGTTACTCCGCTAATCAGGGCAATCAGCCCCAGCATTTT. Translated: CASSYSANQGNQPQHF.

The genes are TRBV5-1 and TRBJ2-1; a possible D gene is TRBD2 (5 bases). This CDR3 contains 16 residues. V lost 0 bases to trimming and J lost 0 bases, with 10 bases between them. Germline lookup yields CDR1 SGHRS and CDR2 YFSETQ. CDR3: CASSLDQRSSYNEQFF. CDR3 DNA: TGCGCCAGCAGCTTGGATCAGCGGTCCTCCTACAATGAGCAGTTCTTC.

This clone came up once. The CDR3 sequence is CSALTYNEQFF. CDR3 bases: TGCAGTGCTCTAACATACAATGAGCAGTTCTTC. The gene calls are TRBV20-1 and TRBJ2-1; D gene uncertain. The CDR3 length is 11 residues. V lost 5 bases and J 4 bases, leaving 6 bases between the germline ends. Germline assignment: CDR1 DFQATT and CDR2 SNEGSKA (reference sequence).

This chain links TRBV29-1 with TRBJ2-5, with a tentative D call TRBD1 (6 bases). Germline V gene sequence: CDR1 SQVTM, CDR2 ANQGSEA. The CDR3 consists of 13 residues. Deletions cut 8 bases from V and 5 bases from J, with 18 bases between. The CDR3: CSTKSPGAETQYF. CDR3 in DNA: TGCAGCACAAAAAGCCCAGGGGCCGAGACCCAGTACTTC.

This clone was recorded only once. J is TRBJ2-7 and V is TRBV7-2, with D unresolved. The V end lost 0 bases, the J end lost 1 base, and 4 bases lay between the germline ends. The CDR3 is 13 amino acids. Germline CDR1 reads SGHTA; CDR2 reads FQGNSA. CDR3 sequence: CASSLATSYEQYF. DNA for the CDR3: TGTGCCAGCAGCTTAGCGACGTCCTACGAGCAGTACTTC.

In its sample, this clone was seen a few times. The rearrangement uses TRBV5-5 and TRBJ1-1; a weak D match, TRBD1 (5 bases). CDR1 SGHKS and CDR2 YYEKEE come from the germline V gene (reference sequence). The CDR3 covers 13 residues. V lost 7 bases and J lost 0, with 10 bases in between. The CDR3 nucleotides are TGTGCCAGCGCGGACACACTGAACACTGAAGCTTTCTTT. It specifies CASADTLNTEAFF.

On this clone itself: Other DNA variants within this sample encode the same CDR3. V gene TRBV27 combines with J gene TRBJ2-7, with 8 bases that match TRBD1. V lost 2 bases to trimming and J lost 4 bases; unmatched junction nucleotides: 4. Germline V gene lookup returns CDR1 MNHEY and CDR2 SMNVEV (reference sequence). CDR3 length: 14 residues. The CDR3 region is CASSLNRGEYEQYF. In DNA form, the CDR3 reads TGTGCCAGCAGTTTAAACAGGGGGGAATACGAGCAGTACTTC.

This chain connects TRBV20-1 to TRBJ2-3; D unresolved. The V end lost 6 bases, the J end lost 4 bases, and 8 bases lay between the germline ends. Germline V gene lookup returns CDR1 DFQATT and CDR2 SNEGSKA (reference sequence). This CDR3 comprises 11 residues. In DNA, the CDR3 is TGCAGTGCCACTTCATCAGATACGCAGTATTTT. Its translation: CSATSSDTQYF.

The V call is TRBV27, the J call TRBJ2-6; D uncertain. CDR3 length: 16 amino acids. CDR1 and CDR2 (germline): MNHEY, SMNVEV (reference sequence). V lost 4 bases and J lost 0, with 10 bases in between. The CDR3 region has the DNA TGTGCCAGCAGTTATTTGGGCGTCTCTGGGGCCAACGTCCTGACTTTC. Its protein product is CASSYLGVSGANVLTF.

This clone was counted only a few times. The CDR3 region is CAISPESNQPQHF. For the CDR3, the DNA is TGTGCCATAAGCCCGGAGAGCAATCAGCCCCAGCATTTT. The chain combines TRBV10-3 with TRBJ1-5, with no clear D. V shed 9 bases and J shed 1 base, with 10 bases lying between them. Per the germline V gene, CDR1 is ENHRY and CDR2 is SYGVKD. The CDR3 loop spans 13 amino acids.